This TCR beta chain emerged from a study of blood T cell repertoires in COVID-19. Study overall: COVID-19 samples from acute and convalescent phases originated in the United States, Italy and Spain. Sample material is recorded as cDNA or gDNA derived from T cells, B-cell-depleted T cells, or PBMCs.

The germline CDR1 and CDR2 sequences are LGHDT and YNNKEL (reference sequence). Trimming at V came to 6 bases and at J to 2 bases, leaving 5 bases not matched to a gene. The CDR3 sequence is 14 residues long. The repertoire was sequenced with immunoSEQ multiplex PCR; TCRdb's copy has only in-frame clones and lacks some. The sample lists around 180,000 clones, about 82% occurring once. Participants were aged 18 to 89 years from about 25 US areas. Recovered status applied to Cohort 3 donors who had two consecutive negative PCRs. It also applied to those with clearance or with symptom resolution. This receptor was identified in a woman between 25 and 40 years old who had recovered from COVID-19. The specimen sequenced was PBMCs or T cells enriched from blood (not recorded which). The V gene is TRBV3-1 (or the pseudogene TRBV3-2), the J gene TRBJ2-5, with TRBD1 identical over 8 bases. The CDR3 sequence is CASRLTGGQETQYF. CDR3 sequence (DNA): TGTGCCAGCAGGCTAACAGGGGGACAAGAGACCCAGTACTTC.